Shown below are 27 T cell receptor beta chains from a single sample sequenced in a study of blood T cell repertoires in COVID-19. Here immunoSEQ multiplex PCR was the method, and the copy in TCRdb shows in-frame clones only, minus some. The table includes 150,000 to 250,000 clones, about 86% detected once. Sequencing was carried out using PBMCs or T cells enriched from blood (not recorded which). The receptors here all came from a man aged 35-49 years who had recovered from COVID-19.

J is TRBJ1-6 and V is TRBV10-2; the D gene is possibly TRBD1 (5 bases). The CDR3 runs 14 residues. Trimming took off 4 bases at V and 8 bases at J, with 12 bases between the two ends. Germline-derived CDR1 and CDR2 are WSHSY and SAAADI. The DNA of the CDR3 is TGCGCCAGCAGTGTAAGGGGAATTGATTCACCCCTCCACTTT. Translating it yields CASSVRGIDSPLHF.

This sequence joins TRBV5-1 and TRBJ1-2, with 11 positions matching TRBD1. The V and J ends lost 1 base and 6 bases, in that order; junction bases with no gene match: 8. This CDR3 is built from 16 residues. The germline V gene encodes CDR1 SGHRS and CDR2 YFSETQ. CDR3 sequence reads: CASSLFPGQGANGYTF. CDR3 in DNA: TGCGCCAGCAGCTTGTTCCCCGGACAGGGGGCAAATGGCTACACCTTC.

CDR3 loop: CASSLASGGRYNEQFF. In nucleotides, the CDR3 is TGCGCCAGCAGCTTGGCTAGCGGGGGGCGGTACAATGAGCAGTTCTTC. The chain is built from TRBV5-1 and TRBJ2-1; TRBD2 agrees at 11 bases. The length of the CDR3 is 16 residues. CDR1 is SGHRS and CDR2 is YFSETQ in the germline V gene. Trimming at V came to 0 bases and at J to 4 bases, leaving 3 bases not matched to a gene.

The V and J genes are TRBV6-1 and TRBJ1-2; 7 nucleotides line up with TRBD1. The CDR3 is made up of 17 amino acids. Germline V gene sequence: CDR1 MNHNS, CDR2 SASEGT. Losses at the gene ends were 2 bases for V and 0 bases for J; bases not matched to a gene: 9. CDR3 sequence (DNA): TGTGCCAGCAGTGAATTCCAATATGGGACAGCTAACTATGGCTACACCTTC. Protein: CASSEFQYGTANYGYTF.

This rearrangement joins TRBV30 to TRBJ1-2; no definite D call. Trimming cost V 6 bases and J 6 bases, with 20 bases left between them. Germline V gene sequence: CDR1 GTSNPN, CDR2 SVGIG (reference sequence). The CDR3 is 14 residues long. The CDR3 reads CACYRHRRKDGYTF. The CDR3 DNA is TGTGCCTGCTATCGACACCGCCGTAAAGATGGCTACACCTTC.

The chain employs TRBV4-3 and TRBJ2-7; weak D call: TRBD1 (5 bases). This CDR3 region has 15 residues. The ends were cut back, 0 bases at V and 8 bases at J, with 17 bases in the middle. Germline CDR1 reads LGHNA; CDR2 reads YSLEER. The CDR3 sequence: CASSQDPGAGNKQYF. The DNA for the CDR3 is TGCGCCAGCAGCCAAGATCCTGGGGCAGGTAATAAGCAGTACTTC.

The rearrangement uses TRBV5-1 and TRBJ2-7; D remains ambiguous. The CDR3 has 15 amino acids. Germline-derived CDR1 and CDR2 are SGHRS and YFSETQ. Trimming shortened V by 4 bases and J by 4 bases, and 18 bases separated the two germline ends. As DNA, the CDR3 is TGCGCCAGCAGCCTCTCCGCAGGCGTTGCGTACGAGCAGTACTTC. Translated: CASSLSAGVAYEQYF. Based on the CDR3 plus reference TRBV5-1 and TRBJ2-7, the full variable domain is KAGVTQTPRYLIKTRGQQVTLSCSPISGHRSVSWYQQTPGQGLQFLFEYFSETQRNKGNFPGRFSGRQFSNSRSEMNVSTLELGDSALYLCASSLSAGVAYEQYFGPGTRLTVT.

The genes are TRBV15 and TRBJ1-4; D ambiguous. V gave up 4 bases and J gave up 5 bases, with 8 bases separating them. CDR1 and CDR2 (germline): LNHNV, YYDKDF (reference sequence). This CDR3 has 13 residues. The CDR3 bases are TGTGCCACCAGCACCTACTCCAATGAAAAACTGTTTTTT. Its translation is CATSTYSNEKLFF. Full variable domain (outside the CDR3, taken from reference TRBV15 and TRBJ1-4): DAMVIQNPRYQVTQFGKPVTLSCSQTLNHNVMYWYQQKSSQAPKLLFHYYDKDFNNEADTPDNFQSRRPNTSFCFLDIRSPGLGDTAMYLCATSTYSNEKLFFGSGTQLSVL.

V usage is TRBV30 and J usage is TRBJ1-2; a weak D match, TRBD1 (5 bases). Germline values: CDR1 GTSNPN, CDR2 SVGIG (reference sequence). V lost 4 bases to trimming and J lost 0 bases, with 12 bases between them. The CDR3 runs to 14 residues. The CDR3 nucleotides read TGTGCCTGGATTTGGGGCTCTCCTAACTATGGCTACACCTTC. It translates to CAWIWGSPNYGYTF.

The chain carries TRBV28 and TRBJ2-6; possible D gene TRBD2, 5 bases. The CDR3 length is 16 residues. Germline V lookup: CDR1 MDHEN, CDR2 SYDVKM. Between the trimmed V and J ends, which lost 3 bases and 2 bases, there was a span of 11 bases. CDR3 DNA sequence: TGTGCCAGCAGTTTCTATCGGGGAACTGGGGCCAACGTCCTGACTTTC. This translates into CASSFYRGTGANVLTF.

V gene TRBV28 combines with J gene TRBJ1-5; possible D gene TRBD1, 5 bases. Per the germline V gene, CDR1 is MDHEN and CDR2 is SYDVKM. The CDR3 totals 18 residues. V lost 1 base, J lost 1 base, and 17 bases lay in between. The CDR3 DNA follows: TGTGCCAGCAGTTTATATATTCCGGGGGTAATGAGCAATCAGCCCCAGCATTTT. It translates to CASSLYIPGVMSNQPQHF. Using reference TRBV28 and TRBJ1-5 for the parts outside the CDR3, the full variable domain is DVKVTQSSRYLVKRTGEKVFLECVQDMDHENMFWYRQDPGLGLRLIYFSYDVKMKEKGDIPEGYSVSREKKERFSLILESASTNQTSMYLCASSLYIPGVMSNQPQHFGDGTRLSIL.

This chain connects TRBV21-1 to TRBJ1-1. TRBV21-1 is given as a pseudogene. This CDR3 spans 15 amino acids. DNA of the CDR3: TGTGCCAGCAGCAAAGAATGGGGGGAGGACACTGAAGCTTTCTTT. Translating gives CASSKEWGEDTEAFF.

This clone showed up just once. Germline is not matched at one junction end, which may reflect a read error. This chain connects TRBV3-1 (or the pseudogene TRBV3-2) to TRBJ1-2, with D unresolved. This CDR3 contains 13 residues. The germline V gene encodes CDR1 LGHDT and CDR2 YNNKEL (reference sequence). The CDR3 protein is CASGQKALYGYTF. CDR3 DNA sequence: TGTGCCAGCGGCCAGAAAGCACTATATGGCTACACCTTC.

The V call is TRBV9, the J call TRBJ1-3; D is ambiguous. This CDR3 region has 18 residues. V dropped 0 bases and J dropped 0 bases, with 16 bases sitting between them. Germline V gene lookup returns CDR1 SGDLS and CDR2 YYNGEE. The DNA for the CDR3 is TGTGCCAGCAGCGTAGAGGGAGGGAGTCCCAGCTCTGGAAACACCATATATTTT. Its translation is CASSVEGGSPSSGNTIYF.

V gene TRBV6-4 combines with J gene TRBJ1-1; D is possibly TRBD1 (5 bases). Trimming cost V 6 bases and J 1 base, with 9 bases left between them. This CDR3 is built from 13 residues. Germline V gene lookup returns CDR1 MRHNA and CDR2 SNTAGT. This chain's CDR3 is CASRGHENTEAFF. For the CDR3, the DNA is TGTGCCAGCAGAGGACATGAGAACACTGAAGCTTTCTTT.

DNA for the CDR3: TGTGCCAGCGGGGGCGACGGCACTGAAGCTTTCTTT. Translated, it gives CASGGDGTEAFF. The rearrangement joins TRBV7-9 to TRBJ1-1; a weak D match, TRBD1 (6 bases). The CDR3 runs 12 residues. Germline V gives CDR1 SEHNR, CDR2 FQNEAQ (reference sequence). Trimming cost V 8 bases and J 4 bases, with 11 bases left between them.

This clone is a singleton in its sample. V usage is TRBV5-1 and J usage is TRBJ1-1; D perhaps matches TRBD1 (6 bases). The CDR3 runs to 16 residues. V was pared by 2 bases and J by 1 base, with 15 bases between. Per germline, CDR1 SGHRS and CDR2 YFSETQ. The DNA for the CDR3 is TGCGCCAGCAGCTTAGGGGAGTTAGGGGGGAACACTGAAGCTTTCTTT. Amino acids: CASSLGELGGNTEAFF. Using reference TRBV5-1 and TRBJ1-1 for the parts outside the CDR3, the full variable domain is KAGVTQTPRYLIKTRGQQVTLSCSPISGHRSVSWYQQTPGQGLQFLFEYFSETQRNKGNFPGRFSGRQFSNSRSEMNVSTLELGDSALYLCASSLGELGGNTEAFFGQGTRLTVV.

The chain's CDR3 is CASSPSGTGFYEQYF. The DNA for the CDR3 is TGTGCCAGCAGTCCCTCGGGGACAGGGTTCTACGAGCAGTACTTC. J is TRBJ2-7 and V is TRBV6-5; TRBD1 matches 9 bases. CDR3 length equals 15 residues. V lost 5 bases, J lost 3 bases, and 8 bases stayed unmatched. Germline loops: CDR1 MNHEY, CDR2 SVGAGI.

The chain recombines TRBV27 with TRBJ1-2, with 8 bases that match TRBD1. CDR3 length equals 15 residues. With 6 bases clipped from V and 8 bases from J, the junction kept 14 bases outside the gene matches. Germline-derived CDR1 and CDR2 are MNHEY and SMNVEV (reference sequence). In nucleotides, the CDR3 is TGTGCCAGCAGGGACGCCTCCGGGACAGGTCACGGCTACACCTTC. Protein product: CASRDASGTGHGYTF.

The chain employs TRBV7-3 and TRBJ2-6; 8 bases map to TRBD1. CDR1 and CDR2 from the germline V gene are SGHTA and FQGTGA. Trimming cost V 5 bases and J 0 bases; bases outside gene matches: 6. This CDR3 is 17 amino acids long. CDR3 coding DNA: TGTGCCAGCAGCATGGACAGGGTTGGCTCTGGGGCCAACGTCCTGACTTTC. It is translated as CASSMDRVGSGANVLTF.

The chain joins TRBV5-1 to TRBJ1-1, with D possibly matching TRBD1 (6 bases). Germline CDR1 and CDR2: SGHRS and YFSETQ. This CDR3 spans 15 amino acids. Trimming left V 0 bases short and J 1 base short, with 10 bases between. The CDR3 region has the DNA TGCGCCAGCAGCTTGGAAATGGGACAGAACACTGAAGCTTTCTTT. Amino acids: CASSLEMGQNTEAFF.

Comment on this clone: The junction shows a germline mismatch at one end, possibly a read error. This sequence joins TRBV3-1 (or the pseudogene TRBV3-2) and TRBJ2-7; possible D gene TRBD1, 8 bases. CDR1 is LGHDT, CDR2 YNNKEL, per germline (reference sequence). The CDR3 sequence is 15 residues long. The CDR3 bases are TGCGCCAGCAGCCGCCGGACAGGGAGGGCCTACGGGCAGTACTTC. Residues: CASSRRTGRAYGQYF.

CDR3 in DNA: TGCGCCAGCAGCCAAGAATTCCGGGAAATGTATCAGCCCCAGCATTTT. Its protein product is CASSQEFREMYQPQHF. The rearrangement joins TRBV4-1 to TRBJ1-5; D is ambiguous. CDR3 length equals 16 residues. The germline V and J ends were trimmed by 0 bases and 5 bases, with 14 bases remaining between them. Germline V gene sequence: CDR1 MGHRA, CDR2 YSYEKL.

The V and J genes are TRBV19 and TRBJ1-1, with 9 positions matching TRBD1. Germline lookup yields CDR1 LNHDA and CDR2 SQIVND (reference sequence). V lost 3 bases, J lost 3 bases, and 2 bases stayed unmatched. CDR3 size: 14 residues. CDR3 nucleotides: TGTGCCAGTAGTATGGGACAGGGATACACTGAAGCTTTCTTT. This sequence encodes CASSMGQGYTEAFF.

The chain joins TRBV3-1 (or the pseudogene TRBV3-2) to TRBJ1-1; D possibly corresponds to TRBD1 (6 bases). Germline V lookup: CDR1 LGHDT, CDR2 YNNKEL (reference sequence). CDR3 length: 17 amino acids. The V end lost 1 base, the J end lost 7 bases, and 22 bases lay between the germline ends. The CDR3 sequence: CASSQVPLQGSMVEAFF. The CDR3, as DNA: TGTGCCAGCAGCCAAGTTCCGTTACAGGGCTCTATGGTTGAAGCTTTCTTT.

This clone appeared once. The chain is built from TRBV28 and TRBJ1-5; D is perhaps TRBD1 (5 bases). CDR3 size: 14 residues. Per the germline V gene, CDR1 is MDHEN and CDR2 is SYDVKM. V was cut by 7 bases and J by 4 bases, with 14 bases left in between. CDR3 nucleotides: TGTGCCAGCAACTGGGGCTTAGGAAATCAGCCCCAGCATTTT. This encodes CASNWGLGNQPQHF.

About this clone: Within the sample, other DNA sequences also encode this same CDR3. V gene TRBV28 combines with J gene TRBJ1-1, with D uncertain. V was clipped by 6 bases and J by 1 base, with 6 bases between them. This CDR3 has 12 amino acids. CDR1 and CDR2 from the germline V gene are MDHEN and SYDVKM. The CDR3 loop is CASSLRNTEAFF. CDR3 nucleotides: TGTGCCAGCAGCCTAAGGAACACTGAAGCTTTCTTT.